These 27 T cell receptor beta chains originate from one sample sequenced in a study of control samples from healthy donors and cancer patients. Generated by immunoSEQ multiplex PCR, the TCRdb table keeps only in-frame clones and is missing some. The sample has 150,000 to 200,000 clones, 85% to 90% seen once. The sample comprised blood. These receptors were taken from a woman under 40 in good health.

V is TRBV5-1 and J is TRBJ2-2, with 7 nucleotides matching TRBD1. The CDR3 loop spans 15 amino acids. CDR1 is SGHRS, CDR2 YFSETQ, per germline. V gave up 4 bases and J gave up 4 bases; unmatched junction bases: 7. The CDR3 coding sequence is TGCGCCAGCAGCCTACCGGGACAGTTCACCGGGGAGCTGTTTTTT. This encodes CASSLPGQFTGELFF.

The CDR3 DNA reads as TGCGCCAGCAGCTTCGGGCAGGGCCACTACGAGCAGTACTTC. This gives the protein CASSFGQGHYEQYF. The chain has TRBV5-1 and TRBJ2-7, with TRBD1 as a possible D gene (5 bases). With 2 bases removed from V and 3 bases from J, the gap between germline ends came to 12 bases. The CDR3 contains 14 residues. Germline CDR1 is SGHRS and CDR2 is YFSETQ.

This chain joins TRBV10-2 and TRBJ1-4; a weak D match, TRBD1 (5 bases). The germline CDR1 and CDR2 sequences are WSHSY and SAAADI. The CDR3 consists of 13 residues. The V end lost 10 bases, the J end lost 7 bases, and 16 bases lay between the germline ends. This CDR3 reads CATRGVSPEKLFF. The CDR3 DNA is TGCGCCACTCGAGGGGTTTCCCCTGAAAAACTGTTTTTT.

The chain uses TRBV9 and TRBJ1-3; TRBD1 is a possible D gene (6 bases). This CDR3 contains 14 residues. Trimming took 5 bases from V and 0 from J, leaving 9 bases between them. Germline loops: CDR1 SGDLS, CDR2 YYNGEE. CDR3 residues: CASSTGTSGNTIYF. CDR3 coding DNA: TGTGCCAGCAGTACAGGGACCTCTGGAAACACCATATATTTT.

V and J are TRBV5-4 and TRBJ1-1; 10 positions match TRBD1. The CDR3 is made up of 13 amino acids. The germline gives CDR1 SGHNT, CDR2 YYREEE (reference sequence). Germline trimming cut 4 bases from V and 11 bases from J; bases unmatched to any gene: 8. CDR3 nucleotides: TGTGCCAGCAGCACGACAGGGGGCAGCGGGGCTTTCTTT. Residues: CASSTTGGSGAFF.

J is TRBJ1-5 and V is TRBV6-5; 7 bases fit TRBD1. J was trimmed by 4 bases and V by 7 bases; bases with no gene match: 7. CDR3 length: 14 amino acids. Germline V gene data show CDR1 as MNHEY and CDR2 as SVGAGI. This CDR3 is CASNGDSSNQPQHF. The CDR3 bases are TGTGCCAGCAATGGGGACAGCTCTAATCAGCCCCAGCATTTT.

The chain carries TRBV7-2 and TRBJ2-2, with 9 bases that match TRBD2. Per the germline V gene, CDR1 is SGHTA and CDR2 is FQGNSA. The CDR3 extends over 17 amino acids. V shed 0 bases and J 6 bases; nucleotides not matched to a gene: 8. The CDR3 is CASSLARGRAIAGELFF. The CDR3 region has the DNA TGTGCCAGCAGCTTAGCGCGCGGGAGGGCCATCGCCGGGGAGCTGTTTTTT.

DNA for the CDR3: TGTGCCAGCAGCCAAGCTAGCGGGAGCGAGGCCGGGGAGCTGTTTTTT. Translated: CASSQASGSEAGELFF. The chain couples TRBV3-1 (or the pseudogene TRBV3-2) to TRBJ2-2; the match to TRBD2 covers 10 bases. Germline assignment: CDR1 LGHDT and CDR2 YNNKEL (reference sequence). The CDR3 runs 16 residues. The J segment lost 6 bases and the V segment lost 1 base, leaving 5 bases of the junction unmatched.

V is TRBV5-4 and J is TRBJ2-7; 14 nucleotides agree with TRBD2. The CDR3 is 15 amino acids. Germline V lookup: CDR1 SGHNT, CDR2 YYREEE (reference sequence). J gave up 6 bases and V 3 bases, and 5 bases lay outside the gene matches. For the CDR3, the DNA is TGTGCCAGCAGCTCCGGGACTAGCGGGAGTAGCGAGCAGTACTTC. It encodes CASSSGTSGSSEQYF. The variable domain in full, completed from reference TRBV5-4 and TRBJ2-7, reads ETGVTQSPTHLIKTRGQQVTLRCSSQSGHNTVSWYQQALGQGPQFIFQYYREEENGRGNFPPRFSGLQFPNYSSELNVNALELDDSALYLCASSSGTSGSSEQYFGPGTRLTVT.

The gene calls are TRBV5-1 and TRBJ1-2, with 9 bases identical to TRBD1. CDR1 and CDR2 (germline): SGHRS, YFSETQ. With V trimmed by 3 bases and J by 5 bases, 2 bases remained unmatched. The CDR3 runs 13 residues. CDR3 bases: TGCGCCAGCAGCTCGACAGGGGGGTATGGCTACACCTTC. Its translation: CASSSTGGYGYTF.

The chain recombines TRBV5-1 with TRBJ2-7; no reliable D call. V gave up 4 bases and J gave up 5 bases, with 19 bases separating them. The CDR3 totals 15 residues. Germline assignment: CDR1 SGHRS and CDR2 YFSETQ. The CDR3 protein is CASSRAPGPQNEQYV. Written as DNA, the CDR3 is TGCGCCAGCAGCCGGGCCCCCGGGCCGCAGAACGAGCAGTACGTC.

This chain connects TRBV30 to TRBJ1-5; D not resolved. The CDR3 runs 14 residues. CDR1 and CDR2 (germline): GTSNPN, SVGIG (reference sequence). The ends were cut back, 0 bases at V and 4 bases at J, with 10 bases in the middle. CDR3 sequence reads: CAWSVNTQNQPQHF. CDR3 DNA: TGTGCCTGGAGTGTCAACACCCAGAATCAGCCCCAGCATTTT.

This chain uses TRBV6-5 with TRBJ2-5, with 7 bases fitting TRBD2. The junction had 5 bases not matched to a gene; V was cut back by 6 bases and J by 1 base. The CDR3 totals 14 residues. In germline, CDR1 is MNHEY, CDR2 SVGAGI. The CDR3 bases are TGTGCCAGCAGCACCGGACTAGTCCAAGAGACCCAGTACTTC. Translation gives CASSTGLVQETQYF.

The chain uses TRBV21-1 and TRBJ1-2; the table's TRBD1 call for D was not verified on the DNA. TRBV21-1 is a documented pseudogene. The CDR3 length is 14 residues. The CDR3: CASSRGQGGGGYTF. In nucleotides, the CDR3 is TGTGCCAGCAGCAGGGGACAGGGCGGCGGCGGCTACACCTTC.

The J gene is TRBJ2-3, the V gene TRBV5-4; tentatively, D is TRBD2 (5 bases). Germline CDR1 and CDR2: SGHNT and YYREEE (reference sequence). Deletions cut 3 bases from V and 3 bases from J, with 14 bases between. This CDR3 spans 15 amino acids. CDR3 nucleotides: TGTGCCAGCAGCTCCGCAGAGGGAAGAACAGATACGCAGTATTTT. This codes for CASSSAEGRTDTQYF.

This sequence joins TRBV28 and TRBJ1-2; 9 bases align to TRBD1. Trimming cost V 5 bases and J 0 bases; bases outside gene matches: 4. The germline gives CDR1 MDHEN, CDR2 SYDVKM. CDR3 length: 15 residues. This CDR3 is CASSIRDRANYGYTF. DNA for the CDR3: TGTGCCAGCAGTATACGGGACAGGGCTAACTATGGCTACACCTTC.

The chain employs TRBV5-6 and TRBJ1-2; D uncertain. Germline V gives CDR1 SGHDT, CDR2 YYEEEE. V was cut by 0 bases and J by 3 bases, with 9 bases left in between. The CDR3 covers 14 residues. The CDR3 is CASSLAEVDYGYTF. The CDR3 DNA sequence: TGTGCCAGCAGCTTGGCGGAAGTTGACTATGGCTACACCTTC. The entire variable domain, with the rest obtained from reference TRBV5-6 and TRBJ1-2, is as follows: DAGVTQSPTHLIKTRGQQVTLRCSPKSGHDTVSWYQQALGQGPQFIFQYYEEEERQRGNFPDRFSGHQFPNYSSELNVNALLLGDSALYLCASSLAEVDYGYTFGSGTRLTVV.

Here the CDR3 reads CASNKAGLSGNTIYF. Here the CDR3 DNA reads TGTGCCAGTAACAAAGCGGGGTTATCTGGAAACACCATATATTTT. This rearrangement joins TRBV19 to TRBJ1-3, with D unclear. The germline V gene has CDR1 LNHDA and CDR2 SQIVND (reference sequence). V dropped 7 bases and J dropped 1 base, with 14 bases sitting between them. The CDR3 is 15 residues long.

This chain links TRBV6-5 with TRBJ1-2; no definite D call. The ends were cut back, 10 bases at V and 4 bases at J, with 10 bases in the middle. This CDR3 region has 11 residues. The V gene's germline CDR1 is MNHEY and CDR2 SVGAGI. The chain's CDR3 is CATQPLYGYTF. CDR3 DNA: TGTGCCACCCAGCCCCTCTATGGCTACACCTTC.

The V gene is TRBV5-1, the J gene TRBJ2-7; TRBD1 agrees at 10 bases. The germline gives CDR1 SGHRS, CDR2 YFSETQ. The CDR3 totals 16 residues. V trimming: 4 bases; J trimming: 6 bases; junction bases outside the gene matches: 13. CDR3 DNA: TGCGCCAGCAGCCCAGAACCGGACAGGGGGAGCCTCGAGCAGTACTTC. The encoded protein is CASSPEPDRGSLEQYF.

The chain employs TRBV11-2 and TRBJ2-1, with 7 bases matching TRBD2. The CDR3 length is 15 residues. The germline V gene encodes CDR1 SGHAT and CDR2 FQNNGV. V shed 3 bases, J shed 2 bases, and the junction held 4 bases outside the gene matches. The DNA for the CDR3 is TGTGCCAGCAGCTTTCGGGAGGCCCCCTACAATGAGCAGTTCTTC. Encoded protein: CASSFREAPYNEQFF.

The CDR3 is CASSQVLGRKETQYF. The CDR3 coding sequence is TGTGCCAGCAGCCAAGTGTTGGGGCGGAAGGAGACCCAGTACTTC. The V gene is TRBV3-1 (or the pseudogene TRBV3-2), the J gene TRBJ2-5; D perhaps matches TRBD1 (5 bases). Per the germline V gene, CDR1 is LGHDT and CDR2 is YNNKEL (reference sequence). This CDR3 contains 15 residues. Trimming removed 1 base at V and 5 bases at J, with 14 bases between.

This chain uses TRBV28 with TRBJ1-1; 9 nucleotides agree with TRBD1. Trimming cost V 3 bases and J 5 bases; bases outside gene matches: 7. The V gene's germline CDR1 is MDHEN and CDR2 SYDVKM. This CDR3 spans 15 amino acids. As DNA, the CDR3 is TGTGCCAGCAGTTTGCTGACAGGGGGAGGAACTGAAGCTTTCTTT. It is translated as CASSLLTGGGTEAFF.

This clone was observed once. Other DNA variants within this sample encode the same CDR3. The chain employs TRBV19 and TRBJ1-2, with D hard to call. The V end was cut by 3 bases, the J end by 5 bases, with 10 bases between. Germline V CDR1 and CDR2: LNHDA, SQIVND (reference sequence). The CDR3 consists of 13 residues. The CDR3 loop reads CASSMRVSYGYTF. The DNA of the CDR3 is TGTGCCAGTAGTATGAGAGTCTCTTATGGCTACACCTTC.

The chain has TRBV5-1 and TRBJ2-3, with 11 bases lining up with TRBD1. This CDR3 region has 16 residues. V was clipped by 4 bases and J by 4 bases; unmatched bases: 8. CDR1 and CDR2 from the germline V gene are SGHRS and YFSETQ. In DNA, the CDR3 is TGCGCCAGCAGCCCAGGACAGGGGGCACGGGCAGATACGCAGTATTTT. Translated: CASSPGQGARADTQYF.

The chain recombines TRBV14 with TRBJ1-3; no firm D call. The CDR3 contains 16 residues. Trimming removed 1 base from V and 0 bases from J, with 10 bases in between. Germline CDR1 SGHDN, CDR2 FVKESK. As DNA, the CDR3 is TGTGCCAGCAGCCAAGTAACGGGCCACTCTGGAAACACCATATATTTT. Translated: CASSQVTGHSGNTIYF.

The chain carries TRBV6-1 and TRBJ2-7; D is unresolved. The CDR3 runs to 11 residues. V lost 3 bases to trimming and J lost 4 bases, with 4 bases between them. Germline CDR1 is MNHNS and CDR2 is SASEGT. As DNA, the CDR3 is TGTGCCAGCAGTGATCGATACGAGCAGTACGTC. It encodes CASSDRYEQYV.